The TCR beta chain under discussion was sequenced for a study of vaccination effects on CD4 cells after COVID-19. This clone was observed a single time. Its antigen is undetermined. J gave up 1 base and V 6 bases, and 8 bases lay outside the gene matches. The CDR3 covers 17 residues. Looked up from germline, CDR1 is SNHLY and CDR2 is FYNNEI. Sequencing was performed with immunoSEQ multiplex PCR; in TCRdb, only in-frame clones are kept and a portion is missing. The sample has under 80,000 clones; around 74% are singletons. In the ViraFEST assay, antigen-specific CD4+ clonotypes were identified by expansion after peptide-pool stimulation. With more than nine days of culture completed, CD4+ T cells were isolated.

The source was CD4+ T cells from PBMCs cultured with HCoV-229E spike peptides, collected before COVID-19 vaccination. V and J are TRBV2 and TRBJ2-3; 12 nucleotides agree with TRBD2. This clonotype was obtained from a human donor who received a COVID-19 vaccine. CDR3 amino acids: CASSSPRTSGGTDTQYF. CDR3 nucleotides: TGTGCCAGCAGCTCACCCCGGACTAGCGGGGGCACAGATACGCAGTATTTT.